This T cell receptor beta chain stems from a study of blood T cells in healthy people across ages (dated by TCRdb to between 2015 and 2017). General notes on the study: In model experiments, template switching captured roughly one uniquely barcoded TCR beta cDNA molecule for every two T cells. The donors were split into four age groups: young (average roughly 15 years), middle-aged (roughly 39), aged (62) and long-lived (under 90). The study analyzed two additional independent replicas of 1 million unique cDNA reads from the same blood draw for two donors, one aged 18 to 30 and one aged 80 or older. Age-related changes in TCR beta repertoire diversity were measured in the study by deep sequencing normalized with unique cDNA molecular identifiers. To avoid experimental bias, donors of different ages were spread randomly across the sequencing lanes.

V is shortened by 3 bases, J by 0 bases, and the region joining them spans 12 bases. From the germline V gene, CDR1 is SGDLS and CDR2 is YYNGEE. From its cysteine to its phenylalanine, the CDR3 spans 16 amino acids. The only DNA kept is the CDR3, 48 bases in frame from the first base. Worth noting for this clonotype: The clone's antigen remains unknown. No qualities accompany the bases; no much larger clone lies one base away.

Receptors were amplified or captured by 5' RACE. Instrument on record: Illumina HiSeq 2500. A second PCR of roughly 7 to 11 cycles was performed with a sample-barcoded 5' primer and a J-beta primer mix. Each TCR beta cDNA molecule received a unique molecular identifier from a template-switch 5' adaptor carrying 12 random nucleotides. Each sample yielded at least 2.5 million CDR3-containing paired-end reads. First-strand cDNA was synthesized from all RNA with the Mint cDNA synthesis kit, primed by a TRBC-specific oligonucleotide. Following uracil-DNA glycosylase treatment, all cDNA underwent a first 18-cycle PCR with the universal primers M1SS and BC2_uni_R. In the authors' own workflow: For normalization, 1 million high-quality reads were randomly selected from each sample, with every read carrying a distinct molecular identifier. Instead of being binned into consensus sequences, reads that shared molecular identifiers were thrown out. MiTCR, set to a Q25 quality threshold and the strictest error-elimination algorithm, was used for CDR3 identification, clonotype clustering and error correction. A nonparametric unseen species model with Euler transformation was used to estimate lower-bound total TCR beta diversity. TCRdb reran the public reads through fastp at Q25 and MiXCR, keeping productive beta chains. Identical CDR3 proteins give one entry, which carries the most common genes and DNA. TCRdb assigned the V and J calls; the authors' analysis was not used. The sample yields some 1.5 million distinct CDR3 sequences; under 30% were counted once. Clones ranked in the top ten supply 6.5% to 8.5% of the sample.

What the research found in general, with its limitations: Donor CMV infection status was unknown, potentially confounding age-related changes in expanded clonotypes. Estimates of total diversity from one million sequenced T cells were regarded as lower bounds and underestimates. Observed TCR beta diversity correlated strongly with the percentage of naive T cells measured by flow cytometry. Compared with the aged group, the long-lived group had more naive CD4+ T cells, fewer expanded clones and increased TCR diversity, suggesting age selection. Observed TCR beta diversity per million T cells fell roughly linearly with age, and a significant reduction was already apparent by age around 39. Bulk unsorted PBMC profiling prevented conclusive comparison of naive and antigen-experienced compartments.

Systemically healthy Caucasian individuals from Russia, about 38 in total and aged 6 to 90 years, were included as donors. Roughly 9 milliliters of peripheral blood were drawn from each donor into EDTA-treated Vacutainer tubes. Ficoll-Paque density-gradient centrifugation was used to isolate PBMCs, with at least 6.5 million per sample. Total RNA was extracted from PBMCs with Trizol reagent, with at least 6 micrograms obtained per sample. The percentages of naive CD45RAhigh/CD27high T cells were determined by flow cytometry on a PBMC aliquot from every donor. The TCR was taken from a woman aged 25-40 years in good health. The sample was blood. This sequence uses TRBV9 and TRBJ2-2, with a tentative D gene TRBD1 over 6 matching bases. The DNA sequence is given as TGTGCCAGCAGCGCTAGTCCAGGGGCGAACACCGGGGAGCTGTTTTTT. Its protein reads: CASSASPGANTGELFF.